This T cell receptor (beta chain) comes out of a study of T cells in Graves' hyperthyroidism and ophthalmopathy. CDR3 length equals 16 residues. The V end lost 5 bases, the J end lost 0 bases, and 16 bases lay between the germline ends. Germline V gene sequence: CDR1 SGHTA, CDR2 FQGNSA. RNA transcripts were the template for amplifying TCR beta CDR3 regions. When the TCR CDR3 underwent first-round RT-PCR, the HTBI primer set was used. TCRdb itself ran the multiplex PCR reads through MiXCR, one entry per CDR3 protein. The table lists some 600,000 distinct CDR3 sequences, more than 45% of them singletons.

The sequence came from a woman between 18 and 30 years old with Graves' hyperthyroidism. The chain employs TRBV7-2 and TRBJ1-1, with D perhaps TRBD1 (6 bases). Sample: peripheral blood or thyroid tissue (not recorded which). The CDR3 sequence is CASSRLDRPMNTEAFF. CDR3 bases: TGTGCCAGCAGCCGATTAGACAGGCCCATGAACACTGAAGCTTTCTTT.